This T cell receptor (beta chain) was found in a study of T cells in Graves' hyperthyroidism and ophthalmopathy. Study background: The blood sample was taken at first diagnosis, before treatment began. General study points: Among thyroid clonotypes expanded above 0.001, most also appeared in blood.

Amplified TCR beta CDR3 regions came from RNA transcripts. The primer set for the first-round RT-PCR of the TCR CDR3 was HTBI. MiXCR, run by TCRdb on the multiplex PCR reads, gives a single entry per CDR3 protein. Among hundreds of thousands of distinct CDR3 sequences listed, about 16% were seen once. Worth noting for this clonotype: Its target is not known.

The receptor was isolated from a woman under 40 with Graves' hyperthyroidism. The sample taken for sequencing was blood.

CDR3 sequence: CSATRTGGYRGDTQYF. The CDR3 DNA reads TGCAGTGCAACTAGGACAGGGGGCTATCGAGGAGATACGCAGTATTTT. The J gene is TRBJ2-3, the V gene TRBV20-1, with TRBD1 identical over 11 bases. After removal of 6 bases from V and 5 bases from J, the junction contained 13 bases not matched to a gene. CDR1 and CDR2 (germline): DFQATT, SNEGSKA (reference sequence). The CDR3 loop spans 16 amino acids.